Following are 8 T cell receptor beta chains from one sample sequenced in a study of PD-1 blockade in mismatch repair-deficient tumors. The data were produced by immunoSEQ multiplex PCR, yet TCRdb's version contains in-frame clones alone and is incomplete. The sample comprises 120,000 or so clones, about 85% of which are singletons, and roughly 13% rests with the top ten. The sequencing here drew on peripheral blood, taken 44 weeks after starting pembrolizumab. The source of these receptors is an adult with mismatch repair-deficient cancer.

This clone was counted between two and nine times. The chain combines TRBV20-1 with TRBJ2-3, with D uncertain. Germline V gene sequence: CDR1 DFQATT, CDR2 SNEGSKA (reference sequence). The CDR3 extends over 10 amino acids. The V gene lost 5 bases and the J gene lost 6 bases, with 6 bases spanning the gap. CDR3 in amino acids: CSARVDTQYF. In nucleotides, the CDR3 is TGCAGTGCTCGGGTCGATACGCAGTATTTT.

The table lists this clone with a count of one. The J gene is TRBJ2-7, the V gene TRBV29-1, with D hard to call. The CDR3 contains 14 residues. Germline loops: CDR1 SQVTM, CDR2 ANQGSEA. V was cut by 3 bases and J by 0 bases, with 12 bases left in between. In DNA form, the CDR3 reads TGCAGCGTTGAGGACGGTTCTGGCTCCTACGAGCAGTACTTC. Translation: CSVEDGSGSYEQYF.

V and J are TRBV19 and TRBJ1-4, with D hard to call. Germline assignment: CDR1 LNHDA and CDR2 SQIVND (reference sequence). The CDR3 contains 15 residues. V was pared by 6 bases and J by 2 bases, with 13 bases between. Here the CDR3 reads CASRGYATTNEKLFF. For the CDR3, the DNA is TGTGCCAGTAGAGGGTATGCTACGACTAATGAAAAACTGTTTTTT.

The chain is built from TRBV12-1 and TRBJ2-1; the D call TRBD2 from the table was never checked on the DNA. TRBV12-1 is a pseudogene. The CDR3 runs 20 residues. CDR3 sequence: CASSFGPRTSELFPYNEQFF. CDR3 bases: TGTGCCAGCAGCTTTGGCCCCAGGACTAGCGAGCTTTTCCCCTACAATGAGCAGTTCTTC.

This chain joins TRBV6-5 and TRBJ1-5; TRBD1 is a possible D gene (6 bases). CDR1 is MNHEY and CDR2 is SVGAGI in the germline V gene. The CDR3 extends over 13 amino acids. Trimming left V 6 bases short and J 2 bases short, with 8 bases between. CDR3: CASRPGGNQPQHF. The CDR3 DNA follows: TGTGCCAGCAGACCAGGGGGCAATCAGCCCCAGCATTTT.

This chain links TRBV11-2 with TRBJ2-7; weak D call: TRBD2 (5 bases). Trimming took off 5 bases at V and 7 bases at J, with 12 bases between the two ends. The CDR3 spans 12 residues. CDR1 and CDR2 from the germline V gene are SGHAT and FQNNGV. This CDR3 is CASSQAWREQYF. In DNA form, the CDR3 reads TGTGCCAGCAGCCAGGCGTGGAGGGAGCAGTACTTC.

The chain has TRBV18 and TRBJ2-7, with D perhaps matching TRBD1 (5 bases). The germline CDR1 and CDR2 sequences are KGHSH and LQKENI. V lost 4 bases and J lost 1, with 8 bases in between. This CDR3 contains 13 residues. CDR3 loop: CASSLHRSYEQYF. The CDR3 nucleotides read TGTGCCAGCTCACTGCACAGGTCCTACGAGCAGTACTTC.

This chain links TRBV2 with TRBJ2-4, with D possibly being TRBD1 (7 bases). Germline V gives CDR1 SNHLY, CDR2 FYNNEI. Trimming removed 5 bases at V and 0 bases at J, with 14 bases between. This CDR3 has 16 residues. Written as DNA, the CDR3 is TGTGCCAGCAGTTCGACAGGGAGGATAGCCAAAAACATTCAGTACTTC. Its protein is CASSSTGRIAKNIQYF.